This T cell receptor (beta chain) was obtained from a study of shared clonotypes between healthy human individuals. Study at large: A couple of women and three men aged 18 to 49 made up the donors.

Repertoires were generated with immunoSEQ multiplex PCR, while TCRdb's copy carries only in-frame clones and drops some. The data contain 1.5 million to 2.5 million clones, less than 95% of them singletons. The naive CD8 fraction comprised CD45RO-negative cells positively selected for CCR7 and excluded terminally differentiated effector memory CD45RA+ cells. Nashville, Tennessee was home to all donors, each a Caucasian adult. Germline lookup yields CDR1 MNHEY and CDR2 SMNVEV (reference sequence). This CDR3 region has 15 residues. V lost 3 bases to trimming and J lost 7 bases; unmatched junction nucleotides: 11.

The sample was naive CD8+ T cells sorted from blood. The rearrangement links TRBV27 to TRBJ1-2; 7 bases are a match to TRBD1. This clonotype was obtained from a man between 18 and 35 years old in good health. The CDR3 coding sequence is TGTGCCAGCAGTTTCCAGGGGGGGGGCTGGGGTGGCTACACCTTC. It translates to CASSFQGGGWGGYTF.